The present entry profiles one T cell receptor beta chain with its context. What it recognizes is unknown. As TCR cDNA was made by 5'RACE template switching, a universal primer site and UMIs were added. TCRdb called the 5' RACE reads again in MiXCR, with one record for every CDR3 protein. The sample holds a few hundred thousand distinct CDR3 sequences, 17% seen once. The CDR3 extends over 13 amino acids. Deletions cut 0 bases from V and 5 bases from J, with 7 bases between. Germline lookup yields CDR1 SGHTA and CDR2 FQGTGA. The sample belongs to a study of T cells after yellow fever vaccination. Findings and limits, study-wide: Clonotype sharing between CD4 and CD8 compartments was small. Post-booster samples contained most primary-vaccination clones (approximately 97% CD4, around 89% CD8). High-abundance clonotypes from the bulk population could contaminate FACS-sorted repertoires.

The sequence was collected from a man aged 18 to 29 who received the YFV17D yellow fever vaccine. This chain joins TRBV7-3 and TRBJ1-1; D is unresolved. The sample in question was PBMCs, obtained 5 days after the first yellow fever vaccination. The CDR3 protein is CASSLTQATEAFF. The CDR3 region has the DNA TGTGCCAGCAGCTTAACCCAGGCGACTGAAGCTTTCTTT.